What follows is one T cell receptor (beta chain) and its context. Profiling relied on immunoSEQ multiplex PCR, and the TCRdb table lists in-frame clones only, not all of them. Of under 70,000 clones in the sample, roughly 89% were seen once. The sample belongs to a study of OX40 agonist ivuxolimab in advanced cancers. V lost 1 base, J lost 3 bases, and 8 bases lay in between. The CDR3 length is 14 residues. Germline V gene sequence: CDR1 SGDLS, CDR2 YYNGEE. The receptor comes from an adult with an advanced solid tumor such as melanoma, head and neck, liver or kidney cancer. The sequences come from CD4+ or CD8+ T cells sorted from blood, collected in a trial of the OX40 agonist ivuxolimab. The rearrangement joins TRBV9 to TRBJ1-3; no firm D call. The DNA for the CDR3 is TGTGCCAGCAGCGTAACCAGGAATGGAAACACCATATATTTT. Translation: CASSVTRNGNTIYF.